One and the same sample provided the 19 T cell receptor beta chains below, sequenced in a study of glioma-infiltrating T cells. The iRepertoire nested amplicon-rescue multiplex PCR amplified TCR alpha and beta CDR3s from RNA. MiXCR, run by TCRdb on the multiplex PCR reads, gives a single entry per CDR3 protein. This table has about 93,000 distinct CDR3 sequences, about 40% appearing once. Sequencing used glioma tissue, nonneoplastic brain tissue, or PBMCs (not recorded which). These receptors came from a human donor with low-grade glioma or glioblastoma, undergoing nonglioma brain surgery, or in good health (not recorded which).

This clonotype was seen many times. The rearrangement uses TRBV5-1 and TRBJ1-1; 9 bases map to TRBD1. CDR3 length: 14 amino acids. The germline CDR1 and CDR2 sequences are SGHRS and YFSETQ. V was clipped by 5 bases and J by 5 bases; unmatched bases: 7. CDR3 sequence (DNA): TGCGCCAGCAGGCGACAGGGGGGATTTACTGAAGCTTTCTTT. This gives the protein CASRRQGGFTEAFF.

This clonotype was observed many times. The CDR3 coding sequence is TGTGCCAGCAGTGGGCAGGGTTCTAATTCACCCCTCCACTTT. Protein sequence: CASSGQGSNSPLHF. The rearrangement joins TRBV2 to TRBJ1-6; D is possibly TRBD1 (5 bases). Trimming shortened V by 4 bases and J by 6 bases, and 10 bases separated the two germline ends. Germline lookup yields CDR1 SNHLY and CDR2 FYNNEI. The CDR3 has 14 residues.

Remarks on this clonotype: This may be a read error, as it is one base from a much larger clone. The chain joins TRBV19 to TRBJ2-7, with 8 bases matching TRBD2. The germline gives CDR1 LNHDA, CDR2 SQIVND (reference sequence). The CDR3 length is 14 residues. The CDR3 spells CASSIQRGNYEEYF. The CDR3 DNA reads TGTGCCAGTAGTATCCAGCGGGGGAACTACGAGGAGTACTTC.

The chain joins TRBV6-1 to TRBJ2-6, with 7 bases identical to TRBD2. The CDR3 extends over 14 amino acids. V was clipped by 6 bases and J by 15 bases; unmatched bases: 14. Germline CDR1 is MNHNS and CDR2 is SASEGT. CDR3 protein: CASRTLAGREDLTF. In nucleotides, the CDR3 is TGTGCCAGCAGAACCTTGGCGGGACGGGAGGACCTGACTTTC.

This clonotype was recorded once. The chain carries TRBV6-5 and TRBJ2-7, with 9 bases matching TRBD1. Looked up from germline, CDR1 is MNHEY and CDR2 is SVGAGI. V was pared by 10 bases and J by 6 bases, with 13 bases of the junction left unmatched. The CDR3 runs to 14 residues. The chain's CDR3 is CATTAGQGFSEQYF. Written as DNA, the CDR3 is TGTGCCACCACTGCGGGACAGGGCTTTTCCGAGCAGTACTTC.

This clonotype was counted ten times or more. The V gene is TRBV5-1, the J gene TRBJ2-7; D perhaps matches TRBD1 (6 bases). The germline V and J ends were trimmed by 0 bases and 1 base, with 8 bases remaining between them. The CDR3 extends over 14 amino acids. Germline assignment: CDR1 SGHRS and CDR2 YFSETQ. The CDR3 is CASSLDRASYEQYF. CDR3 nucleotide sequence: TGCGCCAGCAGCTTGGACAGGGCATCCTACGAGCAGTACTTC.

This clonotype appeared many times. The chain has TRBV24-1 and TRBJ2-4; D is uncertain. This CDR3 has 16 residues. Germline V gene lookup returns CDR1 KGHDR and CDR2 SFDVKD. The ends were cut back, 8 bases at V and 0 bases at J, with 16 bases in the middle. In DNA, the CDR3 is TGTGCCACCATTACCAGCCTGGGGTTAGCCAAAAACATTCAGTACTTC. As protein: CATITSLGLAKNIQYF.

This clonotype was found many times. The chain combines TRBV28 with TRBJ2-7; 7 positions agree with TRBD1. The germline gives CDR1 MDHEN, CDR2 SYDVKM. The CDR3 runs to 13 residues. J was trimmed by 2 bases and V by 5 bases; bases with no gene match: 3. CDR3 DNA: TGTGCCAGCAGTCCGGGACAGCCCTACGAGCAGTACTTC. It codes for CASSPGQPYEQYF.

This clonotype has ten or more counts. CDR3 residues: CASSPVWQSSGNTIYF. The CDR3 DNA sequence: TGTGCCAGCTCACCAGTATGGCAGTCCTCTGGAAACACCATATATTTT. The chain joins TRBV18 to TRBJ1-3; D not certain. Trimming left V 2 bases short and J 0 bases short, with 11 bases between. The germline V gene has CDR1 KGHSH and CDR2 LQKENI. CDR3 length: 16 amino acids.

This rearrangement joins TRBV6-2 or TRBV6-3 to TRBJ1-1; D gene unclear. Germline V CDR1 and CDR2: MNHEY, SVGEGT. CDR3 length: 16 residues. CDR3 amino acids: CVSSLYKFGVATEAFF. CDR3 DNA sequence: TGTGTTAGCAGTCTCTACAAGTTCGGGGTGGCTACTGAAGCTTTCTTT.

On this clonotype itself: A single base separates this from a much larger clone, so it may be a read error. J is TRBJ2-7 and V is TRBV14; D is unresolved. This CDR3 has 13 residues. The V end was cut by 4 bases, the J end by 0 bases, with 7 bases between. Germline V gene lookup returns CDR1 SGHDN and CDR2 FVKESK. The CDR3 DNA follows: TGTGCCAGCAGCCCGTACAGCTCCTACGAGCAGTACTTC. It is translated as CASSPYSSYEQYF.

This chain links TRBV27 with TRBJ2-7; 9 bases agree with TRBD2. CDR1 MNHEY and CDR2 SMNVEV come from the germline V gene (reference sequence). J gave up 5 bases and V 6 bases, and 8 bases lay outside the gene matches. CDR3 size: 14 residues. The CDR3 region has the DNA TGTGCCAGCAGGACTAGCGGAAAACACAACGAGCAGTACTTC. Residues: CASRTSGKHNEQYF.

This clonotype was picked up many times. The chain links TRBV7-2 to TRBJ1-3, with TRBD1 as a possible D gene (6 bases). This CDR3 region has 14 residues. In germline, CDR1 is SGHTA, CDR2 FQGNSA. V shed 2 bases and J shed 2 bases, with 7 bases lying between them. The chain's CDR3 is CASSLQGPGNTIYF. CDR3 in DNA: TGTGCCAGCAGCTTACAGGGGCCTGGAAACACCATATATTTT.

Points on this clonotype: The junction shows a germline mismatch at one end, possibly a read error. V and J are TRBV6-9 and TRBJ2-7, with 8 bases aligning to TRBD2. Germline CDR1 and CDR2: MNHGY and SVAAGI. The CDR3 sequence is 17 residues long. The CDR3 is CDSSFPTLADDPYEQYF. The CDR3 bases are TGTGACAGCAGTTTTCCCACACTAGCGGACGACCCCTACGAGCAGTACTTC.

As to this clonotype: Possible read error: a much larger clone is one base away. The rearrangement links TRBV10-1 to TRBJ1-1; TRBD1 matches 7 bases. Trimming at V came to 6 bases and at J to 6 bases, leaving 7 bases not matched to a gene. Germline CDR1 WNHNN, CDR2 SYGVQD (reference sequence). This CDR3 is 13 amino acids long. CDR3 amino acids: CASSETGVSEAFF. DNA for the CDR3: TGCGCCAGCAGCGAAACAGGGGTCTCTGAAGCTTTCTTT.

This clonotype was found many times. The chain uses TRBV5-4 and TRBJ2-2; 7 positions agree with TRBD2. CDR1 and CDR2 (germline): SGHNT, YYREEE (reference sequence). This CDR3 has 15 residues. V was clipped by 3 bases and J by 0 bases; unmatched bases: 2. The CDR3 protein is CASSSTSANTGELFF. The CDR3 DNA reads TGTGCCAGCAGCTCTACTAGCGCGAACACCGGGGAGCTGTTTTTT.

A word on this clonotype: This may come from a read error, since a much larger clone is one base off. No conserved phenylalanine or tryptophan ends this CDR3, so it is likely a read error. The rearrangement joins TRBV18 to TRBJ2-5, with 15 bases identical to TRBD2. Germline CDR1 and CDR2: KGHSH and LQKENI. V shed 4 bases and J 3 bases; nucleotides not matched to a gene: 9. The CDR3 runs 18 residues. This chain's CDR3 is CASSRGLAGGPGEETQYS. The CDR3 coding sequence is TGTGCCAGCTCACGCGGACTAGCGGGAGGGCCGGGAGAAGAGACCCAGTACTCC.

This clonotype was seen many times. The chain uses TRBV5-4 and TRBJ2-1, with 7 bases lining up with TRBD1. V trimming: 3 bases; J trimming: 6 bases; junction bases outside the gene matches: 9. Germline V gene lookup returns CDR1 SGHNT and CDR2 YYREEE (reference sequence). The CDR3 loop spans 15 amino acids. The CDR3 DNA is TGTGCCAGCAGCTCTCAATCGGGACAGAGCAATGAGCAGTTCTTC. It specifies CASSSQSGQSNEQFF.

This clonotype was observed at least ten times. The chain recombines TRBV6-5 with TRBJ2-1, with D uncertain. V was shortened by 2 bases and J by 0 bases, with 11 bases between the two germline ends. This CDR3 region has 16 residues. Germline V gene data show CDR1 as MNHEY and CDR2 as SVGAGI. This chain's CDR3 is CASSYGGGASYNEQFF. CDR3 bases: TGTGCCAGCAGTTACGGCGGCGGAGCCTCCTACAATGAGCAGTTCTTC.